The text below deals with one T cell receptor beta chain. The sample comes from a study of blood T cell repertoires in COVID-19. About the research overall: PBMCs, B-cell-depleted T cells, or T cells provided the cDNA or gDNA that made up the material.

The V and J ends lost 4 bases and 3 bases respectively, with 9 bases between them. The CDR3 totals 13 residues. The germline gives CDR1 SEHNR, CDR2 FQNEAQ (reference sequence). Only in-frame clones appear in the TCRdb table, and some are missing; sequencing was by immunoSEQ multiplex PCR. The table records some 19,000 clones, roughly 85% of them present only once. The chain is built from TRBV7-9 and TRBJ1-1; unclear D gene. The receptor comes from an elderly man with acute or convalescent COVID-19. Sequenced input: peripheral blood. In nucleotides, the CDR3 is TGTGCCAGCAGCTCAGTCCGGGACACTGAAGCTTTCTTT. This sequence encodes CASSSVRDTEAFF.